This TCR beta chain is from a study of blood T cell repertoires in COVID-19. TCRdb's table, derived via immunoSEQ multiplex PCR, lists solely in-frame clones and lacks some. This sample has some 100,000 clones; approximately 80% occur once, and the top ten carry approximately 29%. This clone showed up just a few times. The length of the CDR3 is 14 residues. V was trimmed by 7 bases and J by 5 bases, leaving 14 bases between them. In germline, CDR1 is SNHLY, CDR2 FYNNEI. The source of this sequence is a man aged 65 to 85 with active or convalescent COVID-19. Input material: peripheral blood. This rearrangement joins TRBV2 to TRBJ2-2; D may be TRBD2 (6 bases). This CDR3 reads CASNGDWGTGELFF. CDR3 coding DNA: TGTGCCAGCAACGGGGACTGGGGGACCGGGGAGCTGTTTTTT.